This TCR beta chain derives from a study of CD8+ T cells in alopecia areata. Points from the study as a whole: Clonality in lesional scalp, especially alopecia totalis/universalis, exceeded that of normal scalp.

About this clone: The antigen is undetermined.

Treatment in this sample: oral pan-JAK inhibitor, 5-10 mg twice daily. Extraction and reverse transcription of RNA yielded cDNA as the sequencing template. The data were produced by immunoSEQ multiplex PCR, yet TCRdb's version contains in-frame clones alone and is incomplete. The sample lists some 100,000 clones; roughly 47% were seen once. V was cut by 0 bases and J by 6 bases, with 9 bases left in between. CDR1 and CDR2 from the germline V gene are SGHTA and FQGNSA. The length of the CDR3 is 13 residues. The rearrangement joins TRBV7-2 to TRBJ2-7; D is possibly TRBD2 (5 bases). The sequencing used CD8+ T cells sorted from blood, collected at week 24, from a patient treated with tofacitinib. This receptor was identified in a human donor with alopecia areata. Here the CDR3 reads CASSLARGSEQYF. For the CDR3, the DNA is TGTGCCAGCAGCTTAGCGCGAGGGAGCGAGCAGTACTTC.